A single sample gave rise to the 12 T cell receptor beta chains below, sequenced in a study of blood T cell repertoires in COVID-19. Profiled with immunoSEQ multiplex PCR; TCRdb holds only in-frame clones, not every one. Of approximately 350,000 clones listed, approximately 86% were seen once; the top ten hold 7.1%. Specimen: peripheral blood. The origin of the receptors is a woman aged 60-75 years with COVID-19, enrolled during active disease.

The chain couples TRBV14 to TRBJ1-1, with D perhaps TRBD1 (5 bases). The CDR3 loop spans 15 amino acids. CDR1 and CDR2 from the germline V gene are SGHDN and FVKESK. V lost 0 bases, J lost 4 bases, and 12 bases lay in between. CDR3 DNA sequence: TGTGCCAGCAGCCAAGACGGGGGTGATAGCACTGAAGCTTTCTTT. It specifies CASSQDGGDSTEAFF.

This chain joins TRBV5-1 and TRBJ2-7, with TRBD2 as a possible D gene (5 bases). The CDR3 extends over 13 amino acids. In germline, CDR1 is SGHRS, CDR2 YFSETQ. V was trimmed by 3 bases and J by 5 bases, leaving 12 bases between them. The CDR3 coding sequence is TGCGCCAGCAGCTCTGGCGGGCCGGACGAGCAGTACTTC. Translating it yields CASSSGGPDEQYF. Full variable domain (remainder filled in from reference TRBV5-1 and TRBJ2-7): KAGVTQTPRYLIKTRGQQVTLSCSPISGHRSVSWYQQTPGQGLQFLFEYFSETQRNKGNFPGRFSGRQFSNSRSEMNVSTLELGDSALYLCASSSGGPDEQYFGPGTRLTVT.

The gene calls are TRBV4-1 and TRBJ1-2; D ambiguous. Trimming took off 4 bases at V and 5 bases at J, with 20 bases between the two ends. Germline assignment: CDR1 MGHRA and CDR2 YSYEKL. This CDR3 has 16 amino acids. CDR3 residues: CASSPSWSHVQYGYTF. In DNA, the CDR3 is TGCGCCAGCAGCCCCAGTTGGTCGCACGTCCAATATGGCTACACCTTC.

The V and J genes are TRBV7-8 and TRBJ1-2; 7 bases are a match to TRBD1. The CDR3 totals 15 residues. Per germline, CDR1 SGHVS and CDR2 FQNEAQ. After removal of 1 base from V and 2 bases from J, the junction contained 4 bases not matched to a gene. CDR3: CASSLGQGVNYGYTF. The CDR3 nucleotides read TGTGCCAGCAGCTTAGGACAGGGCGTGAACTATGGCTACACCTTC.

The chain links TRBV6-5 to TRBJ1-2; D call uncertain. Trimming removed 0 bases at V and 6 bases at J, with 11 bases between. The CDR3 extends over 14 amino acids. Per the germline V gene, CDR1 is MNHEY and CDR2 is SVGAGI. The CDR3 sequence is CASSYSLRVDGYTF. CDR3 nucleotides: TGTGCCAGCAGTTACTCTTTGAGGGTCGATGGCTACACCTTC.

The CDR3 region is CASSAGPGTVHGEQYF. CDR3 nucleotide sequence: TGCGCCAGCAGTGCGGGTCCCGGGACAGTCCATGGCGAGCAGTACTTC. The chain is built from TRBV5-1 and TRBJ2-7; 7 bases are a match to TRBD1. Trimming removed 5 bases from V and 6 bases from J; junction bases left unmatched: 17. This CDR3 comprises 16 residues. The germline CDR1 and CDR2 sequences are SGHRS and YFSETQ.

CDR3 residues: CASSQDRGRDGYTF. Here the CDR3 DNA reads TGCGCCAGCAGCCAAGATCGAGGGAGAGATGGCTACACCTTC. The J gene is TRBJ1-2, the V gene TRBV4-1; D remains ambiguous. The CDR3 covers 14 residues. Looked up from germline, CDR1 is MGHRA and CDR2 is YSYEKL. V lost 0 bases, J lost 6 bases, and 11 bases lay in between.

The chain recombines TRBV6-5 with TRBJ1-4; maybe TRBD1 (6 bases). This CDR3 is built from 14 residues. The germline V gene encodes CDR1 MNHEY and CDR2 SVGAGI. V lost 6 bases, J lost 1 base, and 9 bases lay in between. In DNA, the CDR3 is TGTGCCAGCAGCTTACAGGGAACTAATGAAAAACTGTTTTTT. Its protein is CASSLQGTNEKLFF.

This chain links TRBV11-2 with TRBJ1-5, with D perhaps TRBD1 (5 bases). The CDR3 has 15 amino acids. Per germline, CDR1 SGHAT and CDR2 FQNNGV. With 5 bases removed from V and 6 bases from J, the gap between germline ends came to 17 bases. The chain's CDR3 is CASSPITGGSQPQHF. CDR3 DNA: TGTGCCAGCAGCCCCATAACCGGGGGAAGTCAGCCCCAGCATTTT.

This chain links TRBV18 with TRBJ1-5; TRBD1 matches at 9 bases. Germline CDR1 and CDR2: KGHSH and LQKENI. Trimming took 5 bases from V and 5 from J; bases not matched to a gene: 7. The CDR3 length is 15 residues. The CDR3 nucleotides read TGTGCCAGCTCAATAAAACAGGGGGCGGATCAGCCCCAGCATTTT. Translated: CASSIKQGADQPQHF.

The rearrangement joins TRBV6-1 to TRBJ2-1; 7 nucleotides line up with TRBD1. CDR1 MNHNS and CDR2 SASEGT come from the germline V gene. V trimming: 3 bases; J trimming: 3 bases; junction bases outside the gene matches: 5. This CDR3 region has 15 residues. CDR3 sequence reads: CASSEKAGGYNEQFF. In nucleotides, the CDR3 is TGTGCCAGCAGTGAGAAGGCAGGGGGCTACAATGAGCAGTTCTTC.

J is TRBJ1-2 and V is TRBV7-2, with TRBD1 matching 8 bases. V lost 5 bases, J lost 2 bases, and 4 bases stayed unmatched. The length of the CDR3 is 14 residues. CDR1 and CDR2 (germline): SGHTA, FQGNSA. The CDR3 nucleotides are TGTGCCAGCAGCCACAGGACAGGGAACTATGGCTACACCTTC. Translation: CASSHRTGNYGYTF.